What follows are 32 T cell receptor beta chains derived from one specimen sequenced in a study of shared clonotypes between healthy human individuals. Libraries were prepared by immunoSEQ multiplex PCR; TCRdb keeps only in-frame clonotypes and omits some of them. This table holds hundreds of thousands of clones, just over 75% found once. Sequencing was done on a sample of PBMCs. Receptors originate from a middle-aged woman in good health. Some clones in this sample may be carry-over from other donors' samples.

The chain uses TRBV29-1 and TRBJ2-2; 13 positions match TRBD2. The germline V gene encodes CDR1 SQVTM and CDR2 ANQGSEA. The CDR3 is 16 amino acids. V was clipped by 4 bases and J by 6 bases; unmatched bases: 8. The CDR3 DNA reads TGCAGCGTTGCCCTAGGACTAGCGGGAGACCCCGGGGAGCTGTTTTTT. As protein: CSVALGLAGDPGELFF.

The J gene is TRBJ1-5, the V gene TRBV2; perhaps TRBD1 as D (5 bases). The CDR3 has 14 amino acids. Trimming left V 7 bases short and J 7 bases short, with 17 bases between. CDR1 and CDR2 (germline): SNHLY, FYNNEI. The DNA of the CDR3 is TGTGCCAGCACCGGCCCAGGGCGGGTCCAGCCCCAGCATTTT. This encodes CASTGPGRVQPQHF.

This clone was observed a few times. V gene TRBV4-2 combines with J gene TRBJ2-1; D is unclear. Germline CDR1 and CDR2: LGHNA and YNFKEQ. The CDR3 length is 13 residues. The V gene lost 3 bases and the J gene lost 7 bases, with 10 bases spanning the gap. CDR3 protein: CASSHRQLNEQFF. CDR3 in DNA: TGTGCCAGCAGCCATCGCCAGCTTAATGAGCAGTTCTTC.

About this clone itself: Possible read error: a much larger clone is one base away. The rearrangement joins TRBV7-7 to TRBJ2-2; unclear D gene. The CDR3 runs 14 residues. V dropped 1 base and J dropped 1 base, with 4 bases sitting between them. Germline CDR1 is SSHAT and CDR2 is FNYEAQ (reference sequence). The CDR3 sequence: CASSLVRNTGELFF. The CDR3 DNA is TGTGCCAGCAGCTTAGTCAGGAACACCGGGGAGCTGTTTTTT.

The chain joins TRBV7-3 to TRBJ2-1; no clear D. This CDR3 has 13 residues. CDR1 and CDR2 (germline): SGHTA, FQGTGA. Trimming took off 1 base at V and 7 bases at J, with 8 bases between the two ends. This chain's CDR3 is CASSLMSPNEQFF. The CDR3 DNA is TGTGCCAGCAGCTTAATGAGTCCTAATGAGCAGTTCTTC.

The rearrangement links TRBV9 to TRBJ2-1, with TRBD2 matching 8 bases. V lost 0 bases, J lost 7 bases, and 15 bases stayed unmatched. Germline CDR1 reads SGDLS; CDR2 reads YYNGEE. This CDR3 is 18 amino acids long. The CDR3 is CASSVGAPLAEGGNEQFF. Written as DNA, the CDR3 is TGTGCCAGCAGCGTAGGGGCCCCACTAGCGGAAGGGGGAAATGAGCAGTTCTTC.

As regards this clone: A read error may be the cause here, since a much bigger clone is one base away. This sequence joins TRBV4-1 and TRBJ1-1; 10 bases fit TRBD1. Looked up from germline, CDR1 is MGHRA and CDR2 is YSYEKL. This CDR3 spans 14 amino acids. CDR3 sequence reads: CASSRGQGNSEAFF. The CDR3 coding sequence is TGCGCCAGCAGCCGGGGACAGGGGAACAGTGAAGCTTTCTTT.

Concerning this clone itself: A single base is all that separates this from a far larger clone, so a read error is likely. The V and J genes are TRBV7-6 and TRBJ1-1; 9 positions match TRBD1. Germline-derived CDR1 and CDR2 are SGHVS and FNYEAQ. The CDR3 has 16 residues. CDR3 DNA sequence: TGTGCCGGCAGCCGAGGGACAGGGATTACGAACACTGAAGCTTTCTTT. Protein sequence: CAGSRGTGITNTEAFF. The full variable domain, rest sourced from reference TRBV7-6 and TRBJ1-1, is GAGVSQSPRYKVTKRGQDVALRCDPISGHVSLYWYRQALGQGPEFLTYFNYEAQQDKSGLPNDRFSAERPEGSISTLTIQRTEQRDSAMYRCAGSRGTGITNTEAFFGQGTRLTVV.

The chain employs TRBV9 and TRBJ2-1, with unresolved D. There are 14 residues in the CDR3. Deletions cut 0 bases from V and 3 bases from J, with 7 bases between. Germline V gene data show CDR1 as SGDLS and CDR2 as YYNGEE. In nucleotides, the CDR3 is TGTGCCAGCAGCGTAGGGGTCGGCTACAATGAGCAGTTCTTC. Its protein is CASSVGVGYNEQFF. Based on the CDR3 plus reference TRBV9 and TRBJ2-1, the full variable domain is DSGVTQTPKHLITATGQRVTLRCSPRSGDLSVYWYQQSLDQGLQFLIQYYNGEERAKGNILERFSAQQFPDLHSELNLSSLELGDSALYFCASSVGVGYNEQFFGPGTRLTVL.

CDR3 residues: CASRTPGDYGYTF. CDR3 DNA: TGTGCCAGCAGGACACCGGGAGACTATGGCTACACCTTC. The rearrangement links TRBV6-5 to TRBJ1-2, with D hard to call. The V end lost 6 bases, the J end lost 3 bases, and 11 bases lay between the germline ends. This CDR3 comprises 13 residues. CDR1 and CDR2 from the germline V gene are MNHEY and SVGAGI.

This clone was observed a few times. The V and J genes are TRBV5-4 and TRBJ2-2; 13 positions agree with TRBD2. Trimming cost V 3 bases and J 0 bases; bases outside gene matches: 5. The CDR3 length is 18 residues. Germline V gene sequence: CDR1 SGHNT, CDR2 YYREEE (reference sequence). The CDR3 DNA is TGTGCCAGCAGCTCACCGGGGACTAGCGGGACGAACACCGGGGAGCTGTTTTTT. This encodes CASSSPGTSGTNTGELFF.

This sequence joins TRBV28 and TRBJ1-4; 9 bases line up with TRBD1. After removal of 6 bases from V and 8 bases from J, the junction contained 7 bases not matched to a gene. This CDR3 comprises 14 residues. Germline CDR1 and CDR2: MDHEN and SYDVKM. For the CDR3, the DNA is TGTGCCAGCAGCCTACAGGGGGCTGGGGAAAAACTGTTTTTT. It codes for CASSLQGAGEKLFF.

This chain uses TRBV7-2 with TRBJ1-5; D is ambiguous. The CDR3 has 14 amino acids. Per the germline V gene, CDR1 is SGHTA and CDR2 is FQGNSA. Trimming stripped 1 base from V and 6 bases from J, with 10 bases between. The CDR3 spells CASSLVQKGQPQHF. DNA for the CDR3: TGTGCCAGCAGCTTAGTCCAGAAAGGTCAGCCCCAGCATTTT.

This chain uses TRBV30 with TRBJ1-1, with TRBD1 matching over 7 bases. The V gene's germline CDR1 is GTSNPN and CDR2 SVGIG (reference sequence). This CDR3 is 12 amino acids long. J was trimmed by 11 bases and V by 0 bases; bases with no gene match: 6. CDR3 residues: CAWSVGTARAFF. CDR3 in DNA: TGTGCCTGGAGTGTAGGGACAGCGAGGGCTTTCTTT.

The chain has TRBV28 and TRBJ1-2, with TRBD1 as a possible D gene (6 bases). Germline CDR1 is MDHEN and CDR2 is SYDVKM. The CDR3 has 15 residues. V shed 7 bases and J shed 0 bases, with 15 bases lying between them. The CDR3 region is CASISGTLANYGYTF. As DNA, the CDR3 is TGTGCCAGCATCTCGGGGACACTAGCTAACTATGGCTACACCTTC.

The chain employs TRBV19 and TRBJ1-3, with D maybe TRBD1 (6 bases). Trimming took off 5 bases at V and 0 bases at J, with 14 bases between the two ends. The CDR3 loop spans 16 amino acids. CDR1 and CDR2 from the germline V gene are LNHDA and SQIVND (reference sequence). The CDR3 DNA sequence: TGTGCCAGTAGTGACAGACAGGACAGCTCTGGAAACACCATATATTTT. It codes for CASSDRQDSSGNTIYF.

V is TRBV5-1 and J is TRBJ1-2, with D possibly being TRBD1 (6 bases). Trimming left V 2 bases short and J 7 bases short, with 12 bases between. This CDR3 has 13 amino acids. The germline V gene has CDR1 SGHRS and CDR2 YFSETQ. The CDR3 is CASSFGQGIGYTF. Here the CDR3 DNA reads TGCGCCAGCAGCTTCGGGCAGGGGATTGGCTACACCTTC.

The chain carries TRBV28 and TRBJ2-7; the match to TRBD2 covers 13 bases. The CDR3 is 14 residues long. Germline V lookup: CDR1 MDHEN, CDR2 SYDVKM. The V and J ends lost 5 bases and 7 bases, in that order; junction bases with no gene match: 5. The CDR3 coding sequence is TGTGCCAGCAGTATACTAGCGGGAGGGGGGGAGCAGTACTTC. Translated, it gives CASSILAGGGEQYF.

The V and J genes are TRBV5-1 and TRBJ1-1; 8 nucleotides match TRBD1. The V segment lost 4 bases and the J segment 3 bases; nucleotides outside the gene matches: 8. CDR3 length: 15 residues. CDR1 and CDR2 (germline): SGHRS, YFSETQ. The DNA for the CDR3 is TGCGCCAGCAGCCCTCAAGGACAGGGAGACACTGAAGCTTTCTTT. It codes for CASSPQGQGDTEAFF.

V usage is TRBV6-1 and J usage is TRBJ2-6; D possibly uses TRBD1 or TRBD2 (5 bases each). The CDR3 contains 15 residues. V was pared by 7 bases and J by 4 bases, with 14 bases between. CDR1 and CDR2 (germline): MNHNS, SASEGT. Here the CDR3 reads CASTPWGSGANVLTF. The CDR3 nucleotides read TGTGCCAGCACCCCATGGGGGAGCGGGGCCAACGTCCTGACTTTC.

The V gene is TRBV6-1, the J gene TRBJ2-6; D remains unclear. The V gene lost 2 bases and the J gene lost 2 bases, with 7 bases spanning the gap. Germline CDR1 and CDR2: MNHNS and SASEGT. The CDR3 is made up of 15 amino acids. CDR3 bases: TGTGCCAGCAGTGAAAAGTCAGCTGGGGCCAACGTCCTGACTTTC. This gives the protein CASSEKSAGANVLTF.

There are a few counts of this clone. V usage is TRBV4-2 and J usage is TRBJ2-2; D is ambiguous. Germline loops: CDR1 LGHNA, CDR2 YNFKEQ. Trimming removed 4 bases from V and 3 bases from J, with 12 bases in between. The CDR3 length is 15 residues. The CDR3 loop reads CASSPRDSDTGELFF. CDR3 DNA sequence: TGTGCCAGCAGCCCTCGTGACTCAGACACCGGGGAGCTGTTTTTT.

This clone came up once. This sequence joins TRBV28 and TRBJ2-3, with a possible D match to TRBD2 (7 bases). Germline V CDR1 and CDR2: MDHEN, SYDVKM. CDR3 length: 15 residues. V gave up 5 bases and J gave up 3 bases, with 15 bases separating them. For the CDR3, the DNA is TGTGCCAGCAGTCCCGGGGAGGGGGTGACAGATACGCAGTATTTT. Protein sequence: CASSPGEGVTDTQYF.

The chain employs TRBV14 and TRBJ2-5; no reliable D call. Germline loops: CDR1 SGHDN, CDR2 FVKESK. The CDR3 is made up of 11 amino acids. With 0 bases removed from V and 4 bases from J, the gap between germline ends came to 0 bases. The CDR3 region has the DNA TGTGCCAGCAGCCAAGAAGAGACCCAGTACTTC. It translates to CASSQEETQYF.

The chain has TRBV7-8 and TRBJ1-5; D might be TRBD1 (5 bases). This CDR3 region has 14 residues. V lost 5 bases and J 2 bases, leaving 10 bases between the germline ends. The germline V gene encodes CDR1 SGHVS and CDR2 FQNEAQ. For the CDR3, the DNA is TGTGCCAGCAGCCCAGGGTTCGGCAATCAGCCCCAGCATTTT. Amino acids: CASSPGFGNQPQHF.

This chain joins TRBV27 and TRBJ2-3; D is unresolved. CDR1 MNHEY and CDR2 SMNVEV come from the germline V gene (reference sequence). V dropped 3 bases and J dropped 0 bases, with 7 bases sitting between them. The CDR3 sequence is 14 residues long. The CDR3 DNA reads as TGTGCCAGCAGTTTGCCTCAAAGCACAGATACGCAGTATTTT. This codes for CASSLPQSTDTQYF.

This clone was observed many times. This chain links TRBV13 with TRBJ2-3, with TRBD2 matching 8 bases. The CDR3 is 13 amino acids. Germline values: CDR1 PRHDT, CDR2 FYEKMQ (reference sequence). The CDR3 here is CSEREISTDTQYF. As DNA, the CDR3 is TGTTCGGAGCGGGAGATTTCGACAGATACGCAGTATTTT.

This clone turned up a few times. Other DNA sequences in this specimen translate into the identical CDR3. The chain joins TRBV5-4 to TRBJ2-7; no reliable D call. Germline CDR1 SGHNT, CDR2 YYREEE (reference sequence). V shed 0 bases and J shed 2 bases, with 6 bases lying between them. CDR3 length equals 13 residues. The CDR3 spells CASSLGGTYEQYF. The CDR3 bases are TGTGCCAGCAGCTTGGGGGGAACCTACGAGCAGTACTTC.

The chain uses TRBV7-9 and TRBJ2-2, with D hard to call. V dropped 7 bases and J dropped 4 bases, with 16 bases sitting between them. The CDR3 sequence is 15 residues long. Germline CDR1 is SEHNR and CDR2 is FQNEAQ (reference sequence). CDR3 residues: CASTLQTPSTGELFF. The DNA for the CDR3 is TGTGCCAGCACCCTCCAGACACCTTCCACCGGGGAGCTGTTTTTT.

This chain uses TRBV7-6 with TRBJ2-5; 7 nucleotides agree with TRBD2. CDR1 and CDR2 (germline): SGHVS, FNYEAQ. V lost 1 base and J lost 5; bases outside the gene matches: 16. CDR3 length: 18 residues. CDR3: CASSLGLLAAKAIETQYF. CDR3 DNA sequence: TGTGCCAGCAGCTTAGGACTTCTAGCGGCCAAGGCGATTGAGACCCAGTACTTC.

The CDR3 DNA is TGTGCTTTTCGGGGGACCGCGAACACCGGGGAGCTGTTTTTT. It translates to CAFRGTANTGELFF. The rearrangement links TRBV15 to TRBJ2-2; D possibly corresponds to TRBD2 (6 bases). From germline, CDR1 is LNHNV and CDR2 YYDKDF (reference sequence). The CDR3 loop spans 14 amino acids.

Details on this clone: This may come from a read error, since a much larger clone is one base off. The rearrangement joins TRBV5-1 to TRBJ1-1; D unclear. This CDR3 comprises 12 residues. Per the germline V gene, CDR1 is SGHRS and CDR2 is YFSETQ. CDR3 bases: TGCGCCAGCAGCTTGGCGGGCGCTGAAGCTCTCTTT. It specifies CASSLAGAEALF.